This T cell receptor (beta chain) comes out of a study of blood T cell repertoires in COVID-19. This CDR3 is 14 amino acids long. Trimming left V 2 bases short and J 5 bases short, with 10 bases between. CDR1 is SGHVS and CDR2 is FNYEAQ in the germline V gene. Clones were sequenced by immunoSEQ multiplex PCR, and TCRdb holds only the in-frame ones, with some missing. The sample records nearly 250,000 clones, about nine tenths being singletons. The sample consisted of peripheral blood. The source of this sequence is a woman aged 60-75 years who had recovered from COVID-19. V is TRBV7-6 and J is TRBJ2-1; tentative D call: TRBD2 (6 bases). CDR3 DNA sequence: TGTGCCAGCAGCTTAATAGCGGCTAACAATGAGCAGTTCTTC. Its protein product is CASSLIAANNEQFF.